These 20 T cell receptor beta chains share one sample of origin, sequenced in a study of early T cells in non-severe SARS-CoV-2 infection. TCRdb passed the 5' RACE reads through MiXCR, listing each CDR3 protein once. The table includes approximately 50,000 distinct CDR3 sequences, over 7.5% detected once. Sequenced: whole blood. The receptors stem from an adult who was a healthcare worker with PCR-confirmed SARS-CoV-2 infection or an uninfected control (not recorded which).

Concerning this clonotype: The junction departs from germline at one end; a sequencing error may be responsible. The rearrangement uses TRBV9 and TRBJ2-7, with D perhaps given as TRBD1 or TRBD2 (5 bases each). Germline V lookup: CDR1 SGDLS, CDR2 YYNGEE. The CDR3 runs 17 residues. CDR3 in DNA: TGTGTCAGCAGCGTAGCTGGAGTAGCTCGGGGACCTTCCGAGCAGTACTTC. It encodes CVSSVAGVARGPSEQYF.

The sample holds many counts of this clonotype. This chain connects TRBV7-2 to TRBJ2-7; TRBD2 agrees at 11 bases. Per germline, CDR1 SGHTA and CDR2 FQGNSA. V shed 6 bases and J 4 bases; nucleotides not matched to a gene: 8. CDR3 length: 15 amino acids. CDR3: CASRSSGRAGYEQYF. CDR3 DNA: TGTGCCAGCAGAAGTAGCGGGAGGGCCGGTTACGAGCAGTACTTC.

The J gene is TRBJ2-1, the V gene TRBV2; 9 bases are a match to TRBD2. The CDR3 spans 14 residues. The J segment lost 6 bases and the V segment lost 8 bases, leaving 8 bases of the junction unmatched. Per the germline V gene, CDR1 is SNHLY and CDR2 is FYNNEI. The CDR3, as DNA: TGTGCCAGCCTTATAGCGGGAGCGGGCAATGAGCAGTTCTTC. This gives the protein CASLIAGAGNEQFF.

In its sample, this clonotype was seen many times. The chain employs TRBV7-9 and TRBJ2-7; 8 positions match TRBD2. Germline V gene sequence: CDR1 SEHNR, CDR2 FQNEAQ (reference sequence). J lost 11 bases, V lost 6 bases, and 6 bases had no gene match. The CDR3 length is 11 residues. The CDR3 sequence is CASSPWTSKYF. The CDR3 bases are TGTGCCAGCAGTCCTTGGACTAGCAAGTACTTC.

The table lists this clonotype with many counts. The gene calls are TRBV20-1 and TRBJ2-5; D not certain. The CDR3 contains 10 residues. Looked up from germline, CDR1 is DFQATT and CDR2 is SNEGSKA (reference sequence). V was clipped by 5 bases and J by 5 bases, with 6 bases between them. CDR3 bases: TGCAGTGCTTTAAGGGAGACCCAGTACTTC. Translation: CSALRETQYF.

The chain carries TRBV12-3 or TRBV12-4 and TRBJ1-4, with D possibly TRBD1 on 6 matching bases. The ends were cut back, 3 bases at V and 3 bases at J, with 8 bases in the middle. This CDR3 has 14 amino acids. The CDR3 nucleotides are TGTGCCAGCAGTTTTTCAGGGGCTAATGAAAAACTGTTTTTT. Translated, it gives CASSFSGANEKLFF.

This clonotype appeared many times. The chain carries TRBV21-1 and TRBJ2-1; the D call TRBD2 from the table was never checked on the DNA. TRBV21-1 is listed as a pseudogene. The CDR3 has 15 amino acids. CDR3 coding DNA: TGTGCCAGCACCTCTAGCGGGAGGGCCCTCAATGAGCAGTTCTTC. It translates to CASTSSGRALNEQFF.

This clonotype has only a few counts. The chain combines TRBV7-6 with TRBJ2-7; D not resolved. Germline loops: CDR1 SGHVS, CDR2 FNYEAQ. Trimming left V 0 bases short and J 3 bases short, with 6 bases between. The CDR3 is 13 residues long. The CDR3 sequence: CASSLARGYEQYF. CDR3 coding DNA: TGTGCCAGCAGCTTAGCGCGCGGCTACGAGCAGTACTTC. Full variable domain (missing parts from reference TRBV7-6 and TRBJ2-7): GAGVSQSPRYKVTKRGQDVALRCDPISGHVSLYWYRQALGQGPEFLTYFNYEAQQDKSGLPNDRFSAERPEGSISTLTIQRTEQRDSAMYRCASSLARGYEQYFGPGTRLTVT.

The J gene is TRBJ2-1, the V gene TRBV19; TRBD2 might be the D (5 bases). The CDR3 sequence is 12 residues long. CDR1 is LNHDA, CDR2 SQIVND, per germline (reference sequence). V lost 6 bases and J 5 bases, leaving 8 bases between the germline ends. DNA of the CDR3: TGTGCCAGTAGGGTGGGAGACAATGAGCAGTTCTTC. This translates into CASRVGDNEQFF.

This chain connects TRBV5-1 to TRBJ1-5; D unresolved. Germline V gene sequence: CDR1 SGHRS, CDR2 YFSETQ. V was pared by 0 bases and J by 6 bases, with 7 bases between. The CDR3 spans 13 residues. CDR3 nucleotide sequence: TGCGCCAGCAGCTTGGCCTTAGGTCAGCCCCAGCATTTT. Its protein product is CASSLALGQPQHF.

The rearrangement uses TRBV2 and TRBJ2-1, with a tentative D call TRBD1 (6 bases). CDR1 SNHLY and CDR2 FYNNEI come from the germline V gene. V was cut by 7 bases and J by 9 bases, with 16 bases left in between. The CDR3 has 13 residues. CDR3 sequence: CASITGIGGEQFF. Written as DNA, the CDR3 is TGTGCCAGCATTACAGGGATTGGGGGTGAGCAGTTCTTC.

There are many counts of this clonotype. The J gene is TRBJ1-6, the V gene TRBV25-1, with 7 bases fitting TRBD1. The CDR3 spans 18 residues. In germline, CDR1 is MGHDK, CDR2 SYGVNS. J lost 1 base, V lost 4 bases, and 10 bases had no gene match. CDR3 nucleotides: TGTGCCAGCAGTGCCGACCAGGGGGGAGCTTCCTATAATTCACCCCTCCACTTT. Encoded protein: CASSADQGGASYNSPLHF. Full variable domain (rest looked up from reference TRBV25-1 and TRBJ1-6): EADIYQTPRYLVIGTGKKITLECSQTMGHDKMYWYQQDPGMELHLIHYSYGVNSTEKGDLSSESTVSRIRTEHFPLTLESARPSHTSQYLCASSADQGGASYNSPLHFGNGTRLTVT.

This clonotype was found many times. This chain connects TRBV5-1 to TRBJ2-3; D might be TRBD2 (5 bases). In germline, CDR1 is SGHRS, CDR2 YFSETQ. The V gene lost 7 bases and the J gene lost 0 bases, with 15 bases spanning the gap. The CDR3 is 15 residues long. CDR3 residues: CASSPDGKSTDTQYF. In DNA form, the CDR3 reads TGCGCCAGCTCACCAGACGGGAAAAGCACAGATACGCAGTATTTT.

Many counts were recorded for this clonotype. The chain carries TRBV19 and TRBJ1-2; weak D call: TRBD1 (6 bases). The CDR3 length is 16 residues. Between the trimmed V and J ends, which lost 3 bases and 4 bases, there was a span of 18 bases. CDR1 is LNHDA, CDR2 SQIVND, per germline (reference sequence). In DNA form, the CDR3 reads TGTGCCAGTAGTATGTCCGGGGGGGCCCGCGTCTATGGCTACACCTTC. Translating gives CASSMSGGARVYGYTF. Variable domain in full (rest from reference TRBV19 and TRBJ1-2): DGGITQSPKYLFRKEGQNVTLSCEQNLNHDAMYWYRQDPGQGLRLIYYSQIVNDFQKGDIAEGYSVSREKKESFPLTVTSAQKNPTAFYLCASSMSGGARVYGYTFGSGTRLTVV.

The gene calls are TRBV3-1 and TRBJ2-1; possibly TRBD2 for D (6 bases). In germline, CDR1 is LGHDT, CDR2 YNNKEL (reference sequence). Trimming shortened V by 2 bases and J by 8 bases, and 19 bases separated the two germline ends. CDR3 length equals 16 residues. The CDR3 bases are TGTGCCAGCAGCCAACCCCGACTAGGGAGATCAGATGAGCAGTTCTTC. It specifies CASSQPRLGRSDEQFF.

This clonotype has more than one count but fewer than ten. The CDR3 DNA follows: TGCAGCGGGGGGCAGGGCCCCGACGAGCAGTACTTC. Amino acid sequence: CSGGQGPDEQYF. This chain joins TRBV29-1 and TRBJ2-7, with D tentatively TRBD1 (6 bases). The V gene's germline CDR1 is SQVTM and CDR2 ANQGSEA. The CDR3 has 12 amino acids. The ends were cut back, 7 bases at V and 5 bases at J, with 15 bases in the middle.

In this sample, this clonotype turned up once. J is TRBJ1-2 and V is TRBV7-2; D perhaps matches TRBD1 (5 bases). The V end lost 5 bases, the J end lost 6 bases, and 13 bases lay between the germline ends. The CDR3 is 13 amino acids. The V gene's germline CDR1 is SGHTA and CDR2 FQGNSA. CDR3 in amino acids: CASSPMGGDGYTF. DNA of the CDR3: TGTGCCAGCAGCCCGATGGGGGGGGATGGCTACACCTTC.

This clonotype has at least ten counts. The gene calls are TRBV20-1 and TRBJ1-1; possibly TRBD1 for D (5 bases). CDR1 is DFQATT, CDR2 SNEGSKA, per germline (reference sequence). Between the trimmed V and J ends, which lost 6 bases and 7 bases, there was a span of 18 bases. The CDR3 extends over 13 amino acids. Here the CDR3 reads CSAARGGNLEAFF. In DNA form, the CDR3 reads TGCAGTGCAGCGAGGGGCGGAAACCTTGAAGCTTTCTTT.

The chain is built from TRBV2 and TRBJ2-1; weak D call: TRBD2 (6 bases). This CDR3 is 14 amino acids long. CDR1 is SNHLY and CDR2 is FYNNEI in the germline V gene. V dropped 7 bases and J dropped 0 bases, with 10 bases sitting between them. CDR3 sequence: CASTGGPSYNEQFF. CDR3 nucleotide sequence: TGTGCCAGCACCGGGGGACCCTCCTACAATGAGCAGTTCTTC.

This clonotype was seen repeatedly, ten times or more. This chain joins TRBV20-1 and TRBJ2-4, with 7 bases identical to TRBD1. V dropped 3 bases and J dropped 8; count of bases not matched to a gene: 7. The length of the CDR3 is 13 residues. Germline CDR1 DFQATT, CDR2 SNEGSKA (reference sequence). CDR3 DNA sequence: TGCAGTGCTAGGAGGACAGGTGCGGACATTCAGTACTTC. Protein sequence: CSARRTGADIQYF.